The subject of this entry is one T cell receptor beta chain. TCRdb's table, derived via immunoSEQ multiplex PCR, lists solely in-frame clones and lacks some. Here the sample spans 150,000 to 200,000 clones, almost 85% being singletons. These data come from a study of blood T cell repertoires in COVID-19. The V and J ends lost 0 bases and 4 bases, in that order; junction bases with no gene match: 6. The germline gives CDR1 LGHDT, CDR2 YNNKEL (reference sequence). CDR3 length: 16 residues. The rearrangement joins TRBV3-1 (or the pseudogene TRBV3-2) to TRBJ2-1, with TRBD2 matching 7 bases. Specimen: PBMCs or T cells enriched from blood (not recorded which). The clonotype was recovered from a man between 50 and 59 years old who had recovered from COVID-19. The CDR3 loop is CASSQDLSGAYNEQFF. In nucleotides, the CDR3 is TGTGCCAGCAGCCAAGATCTAAGCGGGGCTTACAATGAGCAGTTCTTC.